This TCR beta chain stems from a study of blood T cell repertoires in COVID-19. The table came from immunoSEQ multiplex PCR; TCRdb's copy has only in-frame clones and leaves some out. The table lists approximately 150,000 clones, 85% to 90% of them singletons, with about an eighth in the top ten. This TCR derives from a man aged 18 to 30 with COVID-19, enrolled during active disease. Material for sequencing was peripheral blood.

CDR3 bases: TGTGCCAGCAGGGAACCGGGACTAGCGGTCAATGAGCAGTTCTTC. As protein: CASREPGLAVNEQFF. The chain is built from TRBV11-2 and TRBJ2-1; 11 positions match TRBD2. Germline V gene sequence: CDR1 SGHAT, CDR2 FQNNGV. Trimming took 6 bases from V and 6 from J; bases not matched to a gene: 7. This CDR3 has 15 residues.